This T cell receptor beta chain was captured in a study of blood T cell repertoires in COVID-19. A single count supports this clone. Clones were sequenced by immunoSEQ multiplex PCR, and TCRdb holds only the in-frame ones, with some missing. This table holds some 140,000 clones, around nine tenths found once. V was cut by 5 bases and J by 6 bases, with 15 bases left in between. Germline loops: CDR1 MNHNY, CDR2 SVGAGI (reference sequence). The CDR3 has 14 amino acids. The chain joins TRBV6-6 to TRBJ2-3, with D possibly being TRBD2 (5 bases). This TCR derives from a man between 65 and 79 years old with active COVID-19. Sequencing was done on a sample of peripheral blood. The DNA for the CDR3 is TGTGCCAGCAGTCGGAGCGGATCTTGGGATACGCAGTATTTT. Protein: CASSRSGSWDTQYF.